This TCR beta chain was obtained from a study of OX40 agonist ivuxolimab in advanced cancers. Excluded were patients having autoimmune disease history or systemic immunosuppression. Repertoires were generated with immunoSEQ multiplex PCR, while TCRdb's copy carries only in-frame clones and drops some. Of more than 55,000 clones in the sample, around 81% were seen once. The CDR3 has 15 amino acids. Germline-derived CDR1 and CDR2 are MNHNY and SVGAGI (reference sequence). The V segment lost 2 bases and the J segment 6 bases; nucleotides outside the gene matches: 10. A note on this clone: The antigen remains unidentified.

Study-wide points: In the 0.1-3.0 mg/kg groups, partial responders showed among the lowest expansion. Compared with CD4+, CD8+ T cells on average had more expanded clones.

Sequenced material: CD4+ or CD8+ T cells sorted from blood, taken in a trial of the OX40 agonist ivuxolimab. V usage is TRBV6-6 and J usage is TRBJ2-7; TRBD2 matches 7 bases. This receptor was obtained from an adult with an advanced solid tumor such as melanoma, head and neck, liver or kidney cancer. As DNA, the CDR3 is TGTGCCAGCAGTTACACCCTGGCGGGAGAAGGCGAGCAGTACTTC. This gives the protein CASSYTLAGEGEQYF.